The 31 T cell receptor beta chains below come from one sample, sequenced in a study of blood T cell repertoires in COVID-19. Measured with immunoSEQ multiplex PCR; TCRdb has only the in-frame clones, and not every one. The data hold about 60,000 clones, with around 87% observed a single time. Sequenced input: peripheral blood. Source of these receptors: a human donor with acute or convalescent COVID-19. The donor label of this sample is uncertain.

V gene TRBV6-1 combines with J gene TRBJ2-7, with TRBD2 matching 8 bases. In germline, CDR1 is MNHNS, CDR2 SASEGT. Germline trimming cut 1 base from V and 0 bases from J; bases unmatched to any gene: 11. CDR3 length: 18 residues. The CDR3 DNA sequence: TGTGCCAGCAGTGAAGTGAGCGGGGGTTTTCGTTTCTCCTACGAGCAGTACGTC. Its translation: CASSEVSGGFRFSYEQYV.

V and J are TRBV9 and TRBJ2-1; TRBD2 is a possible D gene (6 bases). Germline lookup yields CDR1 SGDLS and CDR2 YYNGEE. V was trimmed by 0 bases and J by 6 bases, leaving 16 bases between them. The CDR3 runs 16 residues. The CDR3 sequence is CASSVGATGSINEQFF. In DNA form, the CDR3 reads TGTGCCAGCAGCGTAGGGGCGACCGGGAGCATCAATGAGCAGTTCTTC.

This CDR3 is CASSLQGGNEQFF. CDR3 bases: TGTGCCAGCAGCTTACAGGGGGGCAATGAGCAGTTCTTC. The chain couples TRBV7-2 to TRBJ2-1; a possible D gene is TRBD1 (7 bases). The germline V and J ends were trimmed by 2 bases and 6 bases, with 8 bases remaining between them. CDR3 length: 13 residues. CDR1 and CDR2 (germline): SGHTA, FQGNSA.

The DNA of the CDR3 is TGTGCCAGCAGCGAGACTAGATACGCCAAAAACATTCAGTACTTC. Translating it yields CASSETRYAKNIQYF. The chain couples TRBV2 to TRBJ2-4, with a possible D match to TRBD2 (6 bases). V was pared by 6 bases and J by 1 base, with 13 bases between. The CDR3 covers 15 residues. CDR1 is SNHLY, CDR2 FYNNEI, per germline.

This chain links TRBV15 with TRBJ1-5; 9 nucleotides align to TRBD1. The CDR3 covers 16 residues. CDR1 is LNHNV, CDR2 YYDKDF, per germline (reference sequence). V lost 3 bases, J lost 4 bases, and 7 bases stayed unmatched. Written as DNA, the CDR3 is TGTGCCACCAGCAGCTATGGGACAGGGTCAAATCAGCCCCAGCATTTT. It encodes CATSSYGTGSNQPQHF.

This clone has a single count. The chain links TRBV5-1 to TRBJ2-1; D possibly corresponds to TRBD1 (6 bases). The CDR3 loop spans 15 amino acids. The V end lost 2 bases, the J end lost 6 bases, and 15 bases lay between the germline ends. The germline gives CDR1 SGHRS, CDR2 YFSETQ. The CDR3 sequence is CASSFGGPSANEQFF. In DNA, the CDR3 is TGCGCCAGCAGCTTTGGGGGCCCCTCGGCCAATGAGCAGTTCTTC.

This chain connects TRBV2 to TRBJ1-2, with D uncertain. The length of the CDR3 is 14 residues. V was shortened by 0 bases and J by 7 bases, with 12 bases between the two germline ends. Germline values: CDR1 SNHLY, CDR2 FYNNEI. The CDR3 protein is CASSEAALLAGYTF. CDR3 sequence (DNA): TGTGCCAGCAGTGAAGCGGCCCTTCTAGCTGGCTACACCTTC.

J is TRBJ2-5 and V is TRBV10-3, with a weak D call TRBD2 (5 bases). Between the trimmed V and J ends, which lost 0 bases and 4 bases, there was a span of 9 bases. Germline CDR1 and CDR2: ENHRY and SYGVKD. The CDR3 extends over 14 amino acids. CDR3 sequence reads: CAISESGGRETQYF. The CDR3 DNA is TGTGCCATCAGTGAGTCGGGTGGGAGAGAGACCCAGTACTTC.

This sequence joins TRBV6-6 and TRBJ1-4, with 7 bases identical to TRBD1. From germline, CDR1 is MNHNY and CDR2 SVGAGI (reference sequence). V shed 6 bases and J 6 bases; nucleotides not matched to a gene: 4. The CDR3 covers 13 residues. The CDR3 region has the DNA TGTGCCAGCAGCGGTGGGACAGATGAAAAACTGTTTTTT. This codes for CASSGGTDEKLFF.

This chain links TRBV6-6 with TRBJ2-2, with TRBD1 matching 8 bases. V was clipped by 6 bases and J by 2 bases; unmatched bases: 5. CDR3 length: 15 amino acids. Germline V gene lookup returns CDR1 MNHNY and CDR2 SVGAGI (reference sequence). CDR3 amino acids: CASSPDRVNTGELFF. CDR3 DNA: TGTGCCAGCAGCCCGGACAGGGTAAACACCGGGGAGCTGTTTTTT.

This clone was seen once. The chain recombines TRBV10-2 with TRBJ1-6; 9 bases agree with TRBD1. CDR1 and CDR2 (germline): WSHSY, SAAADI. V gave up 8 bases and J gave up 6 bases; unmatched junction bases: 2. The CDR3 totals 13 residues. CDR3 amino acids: CASYRGPNSPLHF. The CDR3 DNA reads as TGCGCCAGCTACAGGGGGCCTAATTCACCCCTCCACTTT.

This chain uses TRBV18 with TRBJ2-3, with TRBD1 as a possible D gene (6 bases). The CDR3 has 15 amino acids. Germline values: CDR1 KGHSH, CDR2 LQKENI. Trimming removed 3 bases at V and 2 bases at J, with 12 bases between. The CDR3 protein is CASSPWGRPTDTQYF. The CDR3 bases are TGTGCCAGCTCACCTTGGGGGCGCCCCACAGATACGCAGTATTTT.

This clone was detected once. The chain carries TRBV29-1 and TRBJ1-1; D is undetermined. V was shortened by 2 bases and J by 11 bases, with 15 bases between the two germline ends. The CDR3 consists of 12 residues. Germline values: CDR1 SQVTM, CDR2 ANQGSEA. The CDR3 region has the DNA TGCAGCGTTGAAACAGCGACCGGCGGGGCTTTCTTT. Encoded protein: CSVETATGGAFF. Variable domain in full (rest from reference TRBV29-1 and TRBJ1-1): SAVISQKPSRDICQRGTSLTIQCQVDSQVTMMFWYRQQPGQSLTLIATANQGSEATYESGFVIDKFPISRPNLTFSTLTVSNMSPEDSSIYLCSVETATGGAFFGQGTRLTVV.

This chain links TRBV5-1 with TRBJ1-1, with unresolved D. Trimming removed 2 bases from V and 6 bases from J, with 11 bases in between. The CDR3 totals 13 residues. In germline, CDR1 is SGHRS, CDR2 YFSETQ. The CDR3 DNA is TGCGCCAGCAGCTTTCCGGATGGGCCTGAAGCTTTCTTT. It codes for CASSFPDGPEAFF.

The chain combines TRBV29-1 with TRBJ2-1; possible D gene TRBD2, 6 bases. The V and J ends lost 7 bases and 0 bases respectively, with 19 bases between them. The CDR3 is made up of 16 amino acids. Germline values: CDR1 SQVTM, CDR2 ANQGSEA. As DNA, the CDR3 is TGCAGCGCAAGACCTCTAGCGCAAAGCTCCTACAATGAGCAGTTCTTC. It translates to CSARPLAQSSYNEQFF.

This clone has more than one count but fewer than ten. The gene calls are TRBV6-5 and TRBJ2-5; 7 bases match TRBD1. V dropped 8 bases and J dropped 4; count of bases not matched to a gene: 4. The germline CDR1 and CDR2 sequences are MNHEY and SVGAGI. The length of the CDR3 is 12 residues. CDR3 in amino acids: CASSTGSETQYF. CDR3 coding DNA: TGTGCCAGCTCGACAGGGTCAGAGACCCAGTACTTC.

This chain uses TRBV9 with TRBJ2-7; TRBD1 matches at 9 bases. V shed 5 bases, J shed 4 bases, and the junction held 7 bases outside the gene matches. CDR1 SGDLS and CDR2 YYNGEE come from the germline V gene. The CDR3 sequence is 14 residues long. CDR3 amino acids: CASSPGGQGYEQYF. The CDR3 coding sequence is TGTGCCAGCAGTCCGGGGGGACAGGGATACGAGCAGTACTTC. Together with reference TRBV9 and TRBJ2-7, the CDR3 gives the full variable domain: DSGVTQTPKHLITATGQRVTLRCSPRSGDLSVYWYQQSLDQGLQFLIQYYNGEERAKGNILERFSAQQFPDLHSELNLSSLELGDSALYFCASSPGGQGYEQYFGPGTRLTVT.

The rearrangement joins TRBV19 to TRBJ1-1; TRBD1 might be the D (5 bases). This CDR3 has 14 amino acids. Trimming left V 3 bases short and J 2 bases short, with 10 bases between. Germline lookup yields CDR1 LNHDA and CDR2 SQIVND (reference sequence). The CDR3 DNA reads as TGTGCCAGTAGTATTGGGGGGACCAACACTGAAGCTTTCTTT. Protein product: CASSIGGTNTEAFF.

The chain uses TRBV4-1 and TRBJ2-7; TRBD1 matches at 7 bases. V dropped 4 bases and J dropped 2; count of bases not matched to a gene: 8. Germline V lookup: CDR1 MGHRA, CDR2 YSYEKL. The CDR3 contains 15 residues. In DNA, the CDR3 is TGCGCCAGCAGCCTAGGACAGGTCCCTGCCTACGAGCAGTACTTC. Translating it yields CASSLGQVPAYEQYF.

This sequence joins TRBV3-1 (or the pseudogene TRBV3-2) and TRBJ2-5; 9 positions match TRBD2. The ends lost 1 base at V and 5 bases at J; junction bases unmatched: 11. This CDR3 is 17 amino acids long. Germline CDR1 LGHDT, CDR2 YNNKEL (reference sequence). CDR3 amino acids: CASSQAPSGIKRETQYF. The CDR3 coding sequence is TGTGCCAGCAGCCAAGCACCTAGCGGGATTAAGCGGGAGACCCAGTACTTC.

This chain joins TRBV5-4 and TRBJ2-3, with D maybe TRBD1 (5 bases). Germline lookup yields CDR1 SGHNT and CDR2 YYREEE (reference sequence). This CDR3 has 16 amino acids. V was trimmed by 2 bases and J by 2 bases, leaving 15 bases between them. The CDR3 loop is CASSLGVNTDTDTQYF. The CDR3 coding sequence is TGTGCCAGCAGCTTAGGGGTTAACACCGACACAGATACGCAGTATTTT. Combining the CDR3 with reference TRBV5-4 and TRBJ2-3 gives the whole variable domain ETGVTQSPTHLIKTRGQQVTLRCSSQSGHNTVSWYQQALGQGPQFIFQYYREEENGRGNFPPRFSGLQFPNYSSELNVNALELDDSALYLCASSLGVNTDTDTQYFGPGTRLTVL.

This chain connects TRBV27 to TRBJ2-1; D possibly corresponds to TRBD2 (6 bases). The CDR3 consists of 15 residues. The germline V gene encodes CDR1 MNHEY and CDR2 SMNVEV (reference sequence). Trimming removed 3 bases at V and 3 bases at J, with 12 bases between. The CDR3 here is CASSFRAGSYNEQFF. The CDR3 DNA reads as TGTGCCAGCAGTTTTAGGGCGGGGAGCTACAATGAGCAGTTCTTC.

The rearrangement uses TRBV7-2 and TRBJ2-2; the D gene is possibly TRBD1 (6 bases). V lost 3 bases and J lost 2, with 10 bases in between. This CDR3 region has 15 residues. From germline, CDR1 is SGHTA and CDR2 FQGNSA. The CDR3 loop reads CASSFRRGNTGELFF. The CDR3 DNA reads TGTGCCAGCAGCTTCCGCAGGGGAAACACCGGGGAGCTGTTTTTT.

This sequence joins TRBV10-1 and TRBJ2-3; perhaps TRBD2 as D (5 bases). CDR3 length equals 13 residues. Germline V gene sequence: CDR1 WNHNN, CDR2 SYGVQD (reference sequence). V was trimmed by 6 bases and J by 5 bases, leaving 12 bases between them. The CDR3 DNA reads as TGCGCCAGCAGCCGGGATATCAGAGATACGCAGTATTTT. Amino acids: CASSRDIRDTQYF.

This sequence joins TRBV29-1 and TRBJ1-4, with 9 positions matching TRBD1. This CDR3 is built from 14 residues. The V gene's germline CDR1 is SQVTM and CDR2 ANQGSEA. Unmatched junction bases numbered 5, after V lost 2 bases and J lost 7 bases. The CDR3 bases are TGCAGCGTTGAATTGGGACAGGGACGTGAAAAACTGTTTTTT. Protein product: CSVELGQGREKLFF.

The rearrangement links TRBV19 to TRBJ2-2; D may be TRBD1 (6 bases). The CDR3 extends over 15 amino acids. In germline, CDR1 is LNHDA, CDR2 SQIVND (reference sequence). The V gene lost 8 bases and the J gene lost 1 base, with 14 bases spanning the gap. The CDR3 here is CASSIGTLNTGELFF. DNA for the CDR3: TGTGCCAGTTCTATCGGGACACTGAACACCGGGGAGCTGTTTTTT.

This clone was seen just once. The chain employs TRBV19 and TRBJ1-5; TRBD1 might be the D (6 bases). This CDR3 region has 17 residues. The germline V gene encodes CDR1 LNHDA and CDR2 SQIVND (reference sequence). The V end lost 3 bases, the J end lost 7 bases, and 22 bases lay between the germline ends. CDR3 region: CASSIGSGGAIAQPQHF. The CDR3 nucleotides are TGTGCCAGTAGTATTGGATCCGGGGGGGCTATCGCGCAGCCCCAGCATTTT. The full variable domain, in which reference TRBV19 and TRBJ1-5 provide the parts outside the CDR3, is DGGITQSPKYLFRKEGQNVTLSCEQNLNHDAMYWYRQDPGQGLRLIYYSQIVNDFQKGDIAEGYSVSREKKESFPLTVTSAQKNPTAFYLCASSIGSGGAIAQPQHFGDGTRLSIL.

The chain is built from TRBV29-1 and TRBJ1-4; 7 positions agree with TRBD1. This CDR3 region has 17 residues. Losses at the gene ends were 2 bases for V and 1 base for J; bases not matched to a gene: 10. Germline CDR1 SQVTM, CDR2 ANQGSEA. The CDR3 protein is CSVESGAGGGTNEKLFF. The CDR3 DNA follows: TGCAGCGTTGAAAGTGGGGCAGGGGGAGGAACTAATGAAAAACTGTTTTTT.

The CDR3 loop reads CASSRGQAYTGELFF. The CDR3 DNA reads TGTGCCAGCAGCCGGGGACAGGCCTACACCGGGGAGCTGTTTTTT. The rearrangement links TRBV5-4 to TRBJ2-2; 8 bases line up with TRBD1. The CDR3 runs to 15 residues. From germline, CDR1 is SGHNT and CDR2 YYREEE (reference sequence). The trim removed 4 bases at V and 3 bases at J, leaving 5 bases unmatched.

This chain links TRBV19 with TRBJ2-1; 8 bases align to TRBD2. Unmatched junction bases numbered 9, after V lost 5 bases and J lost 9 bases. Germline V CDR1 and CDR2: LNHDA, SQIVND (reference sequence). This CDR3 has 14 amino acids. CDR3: CASSSRTSSGEQFF. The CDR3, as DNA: TGTGCCAGTAGTTCCCGGACTAGCAGCGGTGAGCAGTTCTTC.

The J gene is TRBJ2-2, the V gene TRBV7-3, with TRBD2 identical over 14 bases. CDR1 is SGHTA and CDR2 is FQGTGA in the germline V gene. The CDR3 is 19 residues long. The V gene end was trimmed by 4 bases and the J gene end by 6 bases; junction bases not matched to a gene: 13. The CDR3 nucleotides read TGTGCCAGCAGCTCCGCGGTCCCGGGACTAGCGGGAGTTCCCGGGGAGCTGTTTTTT. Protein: CASSSAVPGLAGVPGELFF.